This T cell receptor beta chain was profiled in a study of cytomegalovirus exposure and HLA in healthy donors. Overall study context: A prior study identified over 100 million unique TCR beta sequences from roughly 170 million T cells. Around 76% of some 390 genotyped donors fell in the Caucasian-associated ancestry cluster.

The V gene end was trimmed by 1 base and the J gene end by 3 bases; junction bases not matched to a gene: 9. Germline assignment: CDR1 SGHAT and CDR2 FQNNGV. CDR3 size: 17 residues. Study-wide findings and caveats: In a later analysis, HLA-C alleles had the fewest associated TCRs, DRB1 alleles the most.

It was with 60 Vbeta and 13 Jbeta primers that the PCR ran. Profiling relied on immunoSEQ multiplex PCR, and the TCRdb table lists in-frame clones only, not all of them. Among about 130,000 clones listed, roughly 80% were seen once. On this clone itself: What it binds is not known.

Sequenced input: PBMCs. The rearrangement links TRBV11-2 to TRBJ2-1; 7 positions agree with TRBD2. The source of this sequence is a man aged 30 to 39 in good health and CMV-seronegative. The CDR3: CASSLGSGAGSYNEQFF. The DNA for the CDR3 is TGTGCCAGCAGCTTAGGGAGCGGGGCGGGAAGCTACAATGAGCAGTTCTTC.